The rows below give T cell receptor beta chains drawn from one sample of a study of T cell responses to AZD1222 COVID-19 vaccine. Only in-frame clones appear in the TCRdb table, and some are missing; sequencing was by immunoSEQ multiplex PCR. The sample contains approximately 140,000 clones, around 89% of which appear only once. The starting material was peripheral blood, obtained on day 0 of AZD1222 vaccination. All receptors come from an adult in good health. Each CDR3 is given without its conserved first and last residue. Part of the rows lack a size; the others show once, few, many or a class for expanded clones.

TRBV7-9	.	ASSPDRVSYSTDTQY
TRBV7-9	.	ASSLGTVETIY
TRBV6-1	.	ASSEGQGGPRGYGYT
TRBV6-1	.	ASSALAGGPSSYNEQF
TRBV6-6	.	ASSRQGHSNQPQH
TRBV6-4	.	ASSEGGVGSPLH
TRBV4-2	.	ASSETSGGAREQF
TRBV11-3	.	ASSFGIGRRNNNEQF
TRBV4-2	.	ASSLSGTSGVETQY
TRBV6-5	.	ASKPVAGGNYGYT
TRBV6-6	.	ASSYLRDGYT
TRBV30	.	AWSVGYRVGNTIY
TRBV9	.	ASSVRGQGREKLF
TRBV21-1	.	ASSLRDRTYEQY
TRBV7-2	once	ASSTRRYNEQF
TRBV27	.	ASSGTGAYEQY
TRBV6-6	.	ASSPGTTYEQY
TRBV29-1	.	SVESDRGNYGYT
TRBV4-3	.	ASSQDGLAGETQY
TRBV24-1	.	ATSDLVGGAAYNEQF
TRBV11-3	few	ASSAVLWVSGNTIY
TRBV19	once	ASTPGQTNNEQF
TRBV6-5	once	ASSYSRDLGTEAF
TRBV7-2	.	ASSLGQTFNYGYT
TRBV7-3	.	ASSTSSLAGVPNEQF
TRBV7-2	.	ASSLDDRRLVLY
TRBV2	.	ASSESSSTYNEQF
TRBV6-5	.	ASRVRGVPTGELF
TRBV9	.	ASSVGTGVYNEKLF
TRBV7-9	.	ASSLSGRYNSPLH
TRBV6-5	.	ASSSPTAPYEQY
TRBV11-3	.	ASSEQGEGAGELF